This T cell receptor beta chain was retrieved from a study of T cells after yellow fever vaccination (dated by TCRdb to between 2018 and 2021). A note on the overall study: The SMART-Seq v4 Ultra Low Input RNA kit was used to prepare libraries from fractions with low cell numbers. To track T-cell clones before and after primary and booster YFV17D yellow fever vaccination, bulk TCR alpha and beta repertoires were sequenced longitudinally. The cohort comprised two healthy male donors, one aged 18 to 29 and one aged 30 to 40 years. Blood was drawn at multiple timepoints before and after primary and secondary immunization, with bulk PBMC replicates and cell subsets isolated.

Overall study outcomes, separate from this receptor: Computational filtering was required because FACS-sorted repertoires could contain abundant contaminating clonotypes from the bulk population. Only two donors were included in the study, so the extent to which the findings can be generalized is limited. After the booster, most clones that had expanded after primary vaccination were detected again (around 95% of CD4 and under 90% of CD8), suggesting broad maintenance of memory. A small fraction of clonotypes appeared in both the CD4 and CD8 compartments, likely as a result of convergent recombination. The secondary T-cell response was found to be weaker but faster than the primary response, with a peak reached on day 5 rather than on day 15.

The data were produced on an Illumina NovaSeq 6000. TCR cDNA was synthesized by 5'RACE template switching, through which a universal primer site and unique molecular identifiers were introduced. Priming of cDNA synthesis was performed from both the TCR alpha and TCR beta constant segments. Library amplification used two PCR steps, and the second PCR step added sample barcodes and sequencing adapters. Sequencing of the libraries was done on either Illumina HiSeq 2500 (2x100 bp) or NovaSeq (2x150 bp). The study's processing was this. MIGEC handled demultiplexing of reads and collapsing into UMI consensus sequences, while MiXCR performed V(D)J alignment. Vaccine-responding clonotypes were identified with edgeR using replicate PBMC samples, with FDR below 0.01 and a log2 fold change above 5 up to day 15 being required. CD4 or CD8 identity was assigned to each bulk clonotype according to whether the clonotype was present at higher abundance in the sequenced CD4 repertoire or the sequenced CD8 repertoire. TCRdb trimmed the raw reads at Q25, called clones with MiXCR and kept productive beta chains. Every entry covers one CDR3 protein and lists the most common genes and DNA from its rows. TCRdb, not the authors, supplied the V and J calls. The table for this sample lists some 240,000 distinct CDR3 sequences; approximately 3.5% of them were counted only once. The ten largest clones add up to around a fifth of the sample.

The meaning of the sample's treatment or condition label: live attenuated yellow fever vaccine strain. At each blood-draw timepoint, two biological replicates of bulk PBMCs were obtained. PBMCs were isolated from peripheral blood using a standard Ficoll-Paque protocol. TriZol was used to extract RNA from bulk PBMCs, CD4 and CD8 fractions, and dextramer-positive and dextramer-negative fractions. This clonotype was seen at least ten times. Its cognate antigen has yet to be identified. No qualities accompany the bases; no much larger clone lies one base away. Based on the germline V gene, the CDR1 and CDR2 sequences are MGHDK and SYGVNS. The junction shows trimming of 6 bases on V and 8 bases on J, plus 14 bases between the germline ends. The CDR3 spans 13 residues, from the cysteine through the phenylalanine. Only the CDR3 portion is preserved as DNA: 39 bases, with reading frame beginning at the first base.

The clonotype was recovered from a young man who received the YFV17D yellow fever vaccine. Here the sequenced sample was PBMCs, taken 15 days after the yellow fever booster vaccination. Recombination connected TRBV25-1 to TRBJ2-1; no D gene call is confident. The CDR3 region: CASSDNTVDEQFF. Read as DNA, the sequence is TGTGCCAGCAGCGATAATACCGTGGATGAGCAGTTCTTC.